A single sample is the source of the 6 T cell receptor beta chains below, sequenced in a study of blood T cell repertoires in COVID-19. Measured with immunoSEQ multiplex PCR; TCRdb has only the in-frame clones, and not every one. The repertoire includes 200,000 to 300,000 clones, around 83% of them detected once, and approximately 2% sits in the top ten. Sequenced material: peripheral blood. Every receptor here comes from a young man who had recovered from COVID-19.

The V call is TRBV10-3, the J call TRBJ2-2; TRBD2 aligns across 7 bases. The CDR3 is made up of 17 amino acids. Germline assignment: CDR1 ENHRY and CDR2 SYGVKD. The V gene end was trimmed by 0 bases and the J gene end by 4 bases; junction bases not matched to a gene: 8. The CDR3 region is CAISESGRGRGTGELFF. The CDR3 coding sequence is TGTGCCATCAGTGAGTCGGGGAGGGGTCGCGGCACCGGGGAGCTGTTTTTT.

The chain carries TRBV5-1 and TRBJ1-1, with D tentatively TRBD1 (6 bases). V gave up 4 bases and J gave up 1 base, with 29 bases separating them. This CDR3 region has 20 residues. Per the germline V gene, CDR1 is SGHRS and CDR2 is YFSETQ. The CDR3 region is CASSPFIVQGALEGNTEAFF. The CDR3 DNA sequence: TGCGCCAGCAGCCCCTTTATTGTACAGGGTGCCCTAGAAGGGAACACTGAAGCTTTCTTT. Filled out from reference TRBV5-1 and TRBJ1-1, the complete variable domain reads KAGVTQTPRYLIKTRGQQVTLSCSPISGHRSVSWYQQTPGQGLQFLFEYFSETQRNKGNFPGRFSGRQFSNSRSEMNVSTLELGDSALYLCASSPFIVQGALEGNTEAFFGQGTRLTVV.

About this clone itself: This sample includes further DNA sequences coding for the same CDR3. This CDR3 reads CASSLAGDYGYTF. DNA for the CDR3: TGCGCCAGCAGCTTGGCCGGGGACTATGGCTACACCTTC. The V gene is TRBV5-1, the J gene TRBJ1-2, with D unclear. Germline lookup yields CDR1 SGHRS and CDR2 YFSETQ. This CDR3 region has 13 residues. The V end was cut by 0 bases, the J end by 3 bases, with 6 bases between. The variable domain in full, completed from reference TRBV5-1 and TRBJ1-2, reads KAGVTQTPRYLIKTRGQQVTLSCSPISGHRSVSWYQQTPGQGLQFLFEYFSETQRNKGNFPGRFSGRQFSNSRSEMNVSTLELGDSALYLCASSLAGDYGYTFGSGTRLTVV.

CDR3 region: CASSPFLGGTEAFF. The CDR3 region has the DNA TGTGCCAGCAGCCCCTTCCTTGGCGGCACTGAAGCTTTCTTT. This chain links TRBV3-1 (or the pseudogene TRBV3-2) with TRBJ1-1; the D is unclear. Germline CDR1 LGHDT, CDR2 YNNKEL (reference sequence). V gave up 4 bases and J gave up 4 bases, with 13 bases separating them. CDR3 length: 14 residues.

The chain uses TRBV2 and TRBJ2-1; no clear D. From germline, CDR1 is SNHLY and CDR2 FYNNEI. CDR3 length equals 12 residues. The V and J ends lost 3 bases and 3 bases respectively, with 3 bases between them. This CDR3 reads CASSDNYNEQFF. The CDR3 DNA reads TGTGCCAGCAGTGACAACTACAATGAGCAGTTCTTC.

This clone was seen just once. The J gene is TRBJ2-5, the V gene TRBV5-4; D is uncertain. Germline V lookup: CDR1 SGHNT, CDR2 YYREEE (reference sequence). Trimming left V 0 bases short and J 2 bases short, with 5 bases between. This CDR3 has 13 amino acids. CDR3 DNA: TGTGCCAGCAGCTTGGGACTGCAAGAGACCCAGTACTTC. It codes for CASSLGLQETQYF. The full variable domain, completed using reference TRBV5-4 and TRBJ2-5, is ETGVTQSPTHLIKTRGQQVTLRCSSQSGHNTVSWYQQALGQGPQFIFQYYREEENGRGNFPPRFSGLQFPNYSSELNVNALELDDSALYLCASSLGLQETQYFGPGTRLLVL.